The sequence of this T cell receptor beta chain was determined in a study of T-cell memory formation after mild COVID-19. The study, taken as a whole, reports: Clones that contracted from day 15 to 85 were balanced CD4/CD8, while later expanders leaned CD4+.

TCRdb itself ran the 5' RACE reads through MiXCR, one entry per CDR3 protein. The profile shows about 160,000 distinct CDR3 sequences, roughly 31% of them singletons. The CDR3 has 13 residues. Trimming took off 6 bases at V and 6 bases at J, with 14 bases between the two ends. Note on this clonotype: The antigen remains undetermined.

The clonotype comes from an adult woman who had mild COVID-19 (a few samples of this study predate the infection). Cell type and time point are not known. This sequence joins TRBV12-3 or TRBV12-4 and TRBJ1-1, with a possible D match to TRBD1 (6 bases). Sequenced sample: PBMCs or a T cell subset sorted from them (not recorded which). The CDR3 region has the DNA TGTGCCAGCAGCCCACAGGGTGGGTCTGAAGCTTTCTTT. Protein product: CASSPQGGSEAFF.